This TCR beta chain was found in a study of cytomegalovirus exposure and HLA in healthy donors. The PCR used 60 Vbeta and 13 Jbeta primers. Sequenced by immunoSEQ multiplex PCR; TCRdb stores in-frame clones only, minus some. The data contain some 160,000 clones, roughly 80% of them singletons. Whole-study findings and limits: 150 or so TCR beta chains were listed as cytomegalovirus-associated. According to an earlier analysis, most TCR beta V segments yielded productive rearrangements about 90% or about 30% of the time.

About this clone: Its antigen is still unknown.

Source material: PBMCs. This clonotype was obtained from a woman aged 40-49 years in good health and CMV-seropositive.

CDR3 loop: CASRRPGQGYGYTF. The CDR3 nucleotides are TGTGCCAGCAGACGCCCGGGACAAGGCTATGGCTACACCTTC. This chain links TRBV28 with TRBJ1-2; D is perhaps TRBD1 (6 bases). The CDR3 covers 14 residues. Germline values: CDR1 MDHEN, CDR2 SYDVKM. V was trimmed by 6 bases and J by 4 bases, leaving 15 bases between them.